This TCR beta chain was found in a study of cytomegalovirus exposure and HLA in healthy donors. The CDR3 is 14 amino acids. V trimming: 5 bases; J trimming: 3 bases; junction bases outside the gene matches: 4. CDR1 and CDR2 (germline): SGHTA, FQGNSA. This PCR relied on a set of 60 Vbeta primers and 13 Jbeta primers. Produced via immunoSEQ multiplex PCR; TCRdb's table is partial and in-frame only. The data contain 55,000 to 70,000 clones, 60% to 70% of them singletons. The sequence was collected from a man in his forties in good health and CMV-seropositive. This rearrangement joins TRBV7-2 to TRBJ2-7; TRBD2 matches 10 bases. The sample taken for sequencing was PBMCs. The CDR3 sequence is CASSERGGYYEQYF. The DNA for the CDR3 is TGTGCCAGCAGCGAGCGGGGGGGGTACTACGAGCAGTACTTC.